The source of this TCR beta chain is a study of cytomegalovirus exposure and HLA in healthy donors. The study's findings and limits: The authors listed 150 to 200 TCR beta chains as cytomegalovirus-associated. As was reported, the classifier diagnosed cytomegalovirus status with high specificity and sensitivity. The tendency of first-cohort TCR clusters to co-occur in the roughly 110 validation repertoires emerged from a later analysis.

Per germline, CDR1 SNHLY and CDR2 FYNNEI. Trimming removed 7 bases from V and 0 bases from J, with 13 bases in between. This CDR3 contains 15 residues. The repertoire was sequenced with immunoSEQ multiplex PCR; TCRdb's copy has only in-frame clones and lacks some. The table shows 110,000 to 150,000 clones, with approximately 93% occurring only once. With regard to this clone: Its matching antigen is unknown.

This TCR derives from a man in his late teens or twenties in good health and CMV-seronegative. The J gene is TRBJ1-3, the V gene TRBV2, with D perhaps TRBD1 (5 bases). Sequenced input: PBMCs. CDR3 amino acids: CASNGGSTSGNTIYF. Here the CDR3 DNA reads TGTGCCAGCAATGGGGGGTCTACCTCTGGAAACACCATATATTTT.